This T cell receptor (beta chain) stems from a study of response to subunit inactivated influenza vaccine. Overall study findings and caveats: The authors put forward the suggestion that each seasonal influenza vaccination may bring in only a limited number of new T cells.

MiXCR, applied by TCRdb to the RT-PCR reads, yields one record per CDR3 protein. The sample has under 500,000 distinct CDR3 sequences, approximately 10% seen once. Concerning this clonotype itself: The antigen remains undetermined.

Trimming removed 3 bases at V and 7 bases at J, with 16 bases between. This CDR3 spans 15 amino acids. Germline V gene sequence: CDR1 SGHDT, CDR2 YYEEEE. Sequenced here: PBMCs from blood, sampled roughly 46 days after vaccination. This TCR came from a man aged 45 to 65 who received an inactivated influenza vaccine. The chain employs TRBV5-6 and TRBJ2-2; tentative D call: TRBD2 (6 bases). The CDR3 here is CASSWTSGENGELFF. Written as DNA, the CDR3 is TGTGCCAGCAGCTGGACTTCGGGGGAGAACGGGGAGCTGTTTTTT.